This T cell receptor beta chain was identified in a study of blood T cell repertoires in COVID-19. Study-level information: Acute and convalescent COVID-19 samples came from the United States, Italy and Spain.

The authors' processing: Reference gene primers were amplified, and this amplification served to estimate nucleated cell counts. Data came from immunoSEQ multiplex PCR; TCRdb stores just in-frame clones and leaves some out. Clone size and the V and J calls come from that table; the DNA yielded D and trimming. The table has 70,000 to 90,000 clones, around 67% seen once; the top ten hold 2.5% to 3%. V was trimmed by 5 bases and J by 9 bases, leaving 13 bases between them. The length of the CDR3 is 12 residues. Germline V lookup: CDR1 SGHNT, CDR2 YENEEA. The sequenced sample was peripheral blood. The chain carries TRBV11-3 and TRBJ1-1; D is possibly TRBD1 (5 bases). This clonotype originated in a human donor with acute or convalescent COVID-19. The donor label of this sample is uncertain. CDR3 in DNA: TGTGCCAGCAGCCCAGGAGGGGCCCAAGCTTTCTTT. Encoded protein: CASSPGGAQAFF.